Described below is a single T cell receptor (beta chain) sequence and its context. Its specificity is unknown. The CDR3 spans 15 residues. Germline-derived CDR1 and CDR2 are GTSNPN and SVGIG (reference sequence). V was trimmed by 4 bases and J by 5 bases, leaving 20 bases between them. Generated by immunoSEQ multiplex PCR, the TCRdb table keeps only in-frame clones and is missing some. This sample has about 330,000 clones, with roughly 87% found just once. The record originates from a study of cytomegalovirus exposure and HLA in healthy donors. Study information: A subsequent analysis reported that the 95 to 150 validation repertoires were produced on the same platform that had also been used for the 600 to 700 first-cohort repertoires. Findings and limits, study-wide: Researchers catalogued approximately 170 TCR beta chains as cytomegalovirus-associated. As confirmed in vitro, three CMV-associated chains were specific for CMV antigens.

From the approximately 120-subject validation cohort, which was separate from the roughly 710-subject first cohort, the donors were drawn. Sequencing was done on a sample of PBMCs. The TCR comes from a woman aged 25 to 39 in good health and CMV-seropositive. The chain has TRBV30 and TRBJ2-5; D uncertain. CDR3 sequence (DNA): TGTGCCTGGAATAGGCTAGAGATGCTAACGGAGACCCAGTACTTC. Translated, it gives CAWNRLEMLTETQYF.